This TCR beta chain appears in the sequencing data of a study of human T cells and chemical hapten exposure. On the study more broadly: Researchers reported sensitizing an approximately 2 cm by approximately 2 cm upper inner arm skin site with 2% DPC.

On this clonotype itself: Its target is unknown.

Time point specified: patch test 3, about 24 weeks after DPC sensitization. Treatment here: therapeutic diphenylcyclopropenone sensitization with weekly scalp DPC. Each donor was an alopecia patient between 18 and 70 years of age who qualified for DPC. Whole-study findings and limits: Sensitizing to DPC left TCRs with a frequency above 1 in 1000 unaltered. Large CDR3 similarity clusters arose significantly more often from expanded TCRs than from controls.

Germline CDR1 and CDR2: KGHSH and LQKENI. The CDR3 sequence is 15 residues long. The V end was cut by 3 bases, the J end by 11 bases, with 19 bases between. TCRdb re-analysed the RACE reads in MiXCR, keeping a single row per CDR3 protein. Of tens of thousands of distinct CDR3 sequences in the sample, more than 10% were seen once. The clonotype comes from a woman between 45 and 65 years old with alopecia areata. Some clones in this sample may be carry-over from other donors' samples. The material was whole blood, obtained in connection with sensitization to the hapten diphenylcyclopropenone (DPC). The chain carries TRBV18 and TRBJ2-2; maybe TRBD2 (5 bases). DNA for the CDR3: TGTGCCAGCTCACCTACGGACTCATACACCGCAGAGCTGTTTTTT. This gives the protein CASSPTDSYTAELFF.